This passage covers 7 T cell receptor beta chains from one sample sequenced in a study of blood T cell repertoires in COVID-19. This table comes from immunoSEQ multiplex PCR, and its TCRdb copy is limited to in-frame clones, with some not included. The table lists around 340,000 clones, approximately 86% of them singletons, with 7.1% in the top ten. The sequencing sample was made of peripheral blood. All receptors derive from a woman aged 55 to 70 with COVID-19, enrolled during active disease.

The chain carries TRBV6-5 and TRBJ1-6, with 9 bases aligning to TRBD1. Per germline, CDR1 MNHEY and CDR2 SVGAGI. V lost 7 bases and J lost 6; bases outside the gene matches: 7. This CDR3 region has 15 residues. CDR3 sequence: CASTRTGEINSPLHF. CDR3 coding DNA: TGTGCCAGCACCCGGACAGGGGAGATTAATTCACCCCTCCACTTT.

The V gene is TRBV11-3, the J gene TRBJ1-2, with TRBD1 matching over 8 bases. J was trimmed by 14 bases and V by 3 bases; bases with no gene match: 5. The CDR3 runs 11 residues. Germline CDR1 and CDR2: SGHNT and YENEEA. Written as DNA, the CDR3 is TGTGCCAGCAGCTTGGGACAGGCAGGGACCTTC. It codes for CASSLGQAGTF. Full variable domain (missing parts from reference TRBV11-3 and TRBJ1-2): EAGVVQSPRYKIIEKKQPVAFWCNPISGHNTLYWYLQNLGQGPELLIRYENEEAVDDSQLPKDRFSAERLKGVDSTLKIQPAELGDSAVYLCASSLGQAGTFGSGTRLTVV.

The CDR3 sequence: CASSLGQPLGGRRDTQYF. DNA for the CDR3: TGCGCCAGCAGCTTGGGACAGCCACTCGGGGGTCGAAGAGATACGCAGTATTTT. The chain combines TRBV5-1 with TRBJ2-3, with D perhaps TRBD2 (6 bases). This CDR3 is built from 18 residues. Trimming shortened V by 0 bases and J by 5 bases, and 22 bases separated the two germline ends. Looked up from germline, CDR1 is SGHRS and CDR2 is YFSETQ.

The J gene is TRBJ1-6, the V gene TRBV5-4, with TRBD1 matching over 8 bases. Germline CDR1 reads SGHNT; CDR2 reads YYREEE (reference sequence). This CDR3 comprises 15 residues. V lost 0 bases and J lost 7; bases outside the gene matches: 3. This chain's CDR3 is CASSLGQGFNSPLHF. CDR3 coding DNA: TGTGCCAGCAGCTTGGGACAGGGGTTCAATTCACCCCTCCACTTT.

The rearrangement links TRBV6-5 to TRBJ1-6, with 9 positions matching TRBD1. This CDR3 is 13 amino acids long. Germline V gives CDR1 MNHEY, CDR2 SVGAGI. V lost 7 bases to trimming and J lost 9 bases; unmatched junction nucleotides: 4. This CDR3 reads CASKTGGSSPLHF. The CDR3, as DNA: TGTGCCAGCAAAACAGGGGGCTCTTCACCCCTCCACTTT.

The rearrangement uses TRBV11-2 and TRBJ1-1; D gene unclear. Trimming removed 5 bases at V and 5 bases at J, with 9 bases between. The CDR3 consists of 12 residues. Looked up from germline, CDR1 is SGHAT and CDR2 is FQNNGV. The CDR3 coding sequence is TGTGCCAGCAGCCTCACCAGGACTGAAGCTTTCTTT. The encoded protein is CASSLTRTEAFF. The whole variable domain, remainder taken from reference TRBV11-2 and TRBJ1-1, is EAGVAQSPRYKIIEKRQSVAFWCNPISGHATLYWYQQILGQGPKLLIQFQNNGVVDDSQLPKDRFSAERLKGVDSTLKIQPAKLEDSAVYLCASSLTRTEAFFGQGTRLTVV.

The CDR3 bases are TGTGCCTGGAGTCGGGGAGGCGACACTGAAGCTTTCTTT. This translates into CAWSRGGDTEAFF. This sequence joins TRBV30 and TRBJ1-1; D is ambiguous. Trimming shortened V by 2 bases and J by 3 bases, and 10 bases separated the two germline ends. Looked up from germline, CDR1 is GTSNPN and CDR2 is SVGIG (reference sequence). This CDR3 has 13 amino acids.